This T cell receptor beta chain was sequenced in a study of OX40 agonist ivuxolimab in advanced cancers. This clone was detected once. The trim removed 0 bases at V and 8 bases at J, leaving 6 bases unmatched. This CDR3 is built from 15 residues. From germline, CDR1 is KGHSH and CDR2 LQKENI. The assay was immunoSEQ multiplex PCR, and TCRdb's table has in-frame clones only and misses some. The sample lists 80,000 to 100,000 clones, roughly 90% occurring once. V and J are TRBV18 and TRBJ2-1; the match to TRBD2 covers 8 bases. The sequencing here drew on CD4+ or CD8+ T cells sorted from blood, taken in a trial of the OX40 agonist ivuxolimab. This clonotype originated in an adult with an advanced solid tumor such as melanoma, head and neck, liver or kidney cancer. CDR3 DNA: TGTGCCAGCTCACCACCAACTAGCGGAGGGTATGAGCAGTTCTTC. This sequence encodes CASSPPTSGGYEQFF.